This TCR beta chain was identified during a study of OX40 agonist ivuxolimab in advanced cancers. Details on this clone: Its antigen is unidentified.

The CDR3 length is 14 residues. CDR1 is SGHTA, CDR2 FQGNSA, per germline. V dropped 4 bases and J dropped 5 bases, with 15 bases sitting between them. The assay was immunoSEQ multiplex PCR, and TCRdb's table has in-frame clones only and misses some. The table lists about 76,000 clones, 65% to 90% of them singletons. Whole-study findings and limits: Researchers did not determine the expanded peripheral T cells' antigen specificity. At doses 0.1 to 3.0 mg/kg, CD4+ and CD8+ clones expanded. Certain nonresponders likewise exhibited a low normalized T-cell clonal expansion.

The TCR sequence derives from an adult with an advanced solid tumor such as melanoma, head and neck, liver or kidney cancer. The chain is built from TRBV7-2 and TRBJ2-7; TRBD1 is a possible D gene (6 bases). Sequences were derived from CD4+ or CD8+ T cells sorted from blood, sampled in a trial of the OX40 agonist ivuxolimab. The CDR3 loop reads CASSSQGRYDEQYF. The CDR3 DNA sequence: TGTGCCAGCAGCTCACAGGGACGTTATGACGAGCAGTACTTC.